The entry that follows covers one T cell receptor (beta chain) sequence. Germline V lookup: CDR1 SGDLS, CDR2 YYNGEE. The junction had 8 bases not matched to a gene; V was cut back by 3 bases and J by 8 bases. The CDR3 loop spans 15 amino acids. The sample is drawn from a study of blood T cell repertoires in COVID-19. Those who participated ranged in age from roughly 18 to 100 years and resided in 20 to 25 US areas. Assay used: immunoSEQ multiplex PCR; TCRdb lists only in-frame clones, some missing. This sample has around 400,000 clones; over 80% occur once, and the top ten carry 5% to 5.5%. Input material: PBMCs or T cells enriched from blood (not recorded which). The rearrangement links TRBV9 to TRBJ2-1; 10 bases map to TRBD2. The sequence came from a woman in her forties or fifties who had recovered from COVID-19. Here the CDR3 DNA reads TGTGCCAGCAGCGATACTAGCGGGGTTTGGGATGAGCAGTTCTTC. The encoded protein is CASSDTSGVWDEQFF.